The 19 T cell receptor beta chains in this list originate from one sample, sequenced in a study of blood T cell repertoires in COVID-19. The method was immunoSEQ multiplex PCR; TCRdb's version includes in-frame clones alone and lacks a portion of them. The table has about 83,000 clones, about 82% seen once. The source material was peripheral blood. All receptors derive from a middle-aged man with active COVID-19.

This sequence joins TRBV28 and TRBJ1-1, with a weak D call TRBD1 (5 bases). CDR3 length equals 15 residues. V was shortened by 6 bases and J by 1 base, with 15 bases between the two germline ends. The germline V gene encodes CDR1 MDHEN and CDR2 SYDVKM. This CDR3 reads CASSPWGRRNTEAFF. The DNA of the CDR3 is TGTGCCAGCAGCCCGTGGGGCAGGCGGAACACTGAAGCTTTCTTT. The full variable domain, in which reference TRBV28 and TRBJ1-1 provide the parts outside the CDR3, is DVKVTQSSRYLVKRTGEKVFLECVQDMDHENMFWYRQDPGLGLRLIYFSYDVKMKEKGDIPEGYSVSREKKERFSLILESASTNQTSMYLCASSPWGRRNTEAFFGQGTRLTVV.

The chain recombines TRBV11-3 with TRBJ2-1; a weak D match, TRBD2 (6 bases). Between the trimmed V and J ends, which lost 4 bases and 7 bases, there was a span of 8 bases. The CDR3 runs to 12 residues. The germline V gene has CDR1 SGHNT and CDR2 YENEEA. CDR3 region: CASSYGGNEQFF. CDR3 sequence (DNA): TGTGCCAGCAGCTATGGGGGGAATGAGCAGTTCTTC.

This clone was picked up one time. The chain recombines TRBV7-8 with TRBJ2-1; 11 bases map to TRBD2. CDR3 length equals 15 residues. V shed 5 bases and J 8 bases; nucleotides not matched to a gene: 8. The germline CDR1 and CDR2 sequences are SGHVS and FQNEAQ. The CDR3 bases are TGTGCCAGCAGCCTAACTAGCGGGAGAGGAGATGAGCAGTTCTTC. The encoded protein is CASSLTSGRGDEQFF.

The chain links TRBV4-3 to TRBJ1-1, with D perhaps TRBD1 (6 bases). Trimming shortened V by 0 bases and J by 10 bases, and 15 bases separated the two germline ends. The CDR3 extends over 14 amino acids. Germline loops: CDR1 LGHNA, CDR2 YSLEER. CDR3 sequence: CASSQDRSKGVAFF. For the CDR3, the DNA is TGCGCCAGCAGCCAAGATAGATCGAAGGGGGTAGCTTTCTTT.

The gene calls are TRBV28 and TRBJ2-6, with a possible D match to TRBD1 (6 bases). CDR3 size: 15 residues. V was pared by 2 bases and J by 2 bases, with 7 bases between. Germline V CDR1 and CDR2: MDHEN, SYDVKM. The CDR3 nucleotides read TGTGCCAGCAGTTTACCAGGGGCTGGGGCCAACGTCCTGACTTTC. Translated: CASSLPGAGANVLTF.

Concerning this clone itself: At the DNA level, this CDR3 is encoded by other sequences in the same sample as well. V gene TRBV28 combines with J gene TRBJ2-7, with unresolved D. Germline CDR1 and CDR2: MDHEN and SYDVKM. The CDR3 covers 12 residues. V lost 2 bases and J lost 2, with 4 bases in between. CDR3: CASSLTAYEQYF. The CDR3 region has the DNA TGTGCCAGCAGTTTAACTGCCTACGAGCAGTACTTC.

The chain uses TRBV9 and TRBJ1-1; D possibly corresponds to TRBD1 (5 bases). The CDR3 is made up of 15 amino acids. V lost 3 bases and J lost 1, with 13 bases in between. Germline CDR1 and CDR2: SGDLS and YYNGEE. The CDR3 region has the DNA TGTGCCAGCAGCGGGGGGAGGGCGGAGAACACTGAAGCTTTCTTT. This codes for CASSGGRAENTEAFF.

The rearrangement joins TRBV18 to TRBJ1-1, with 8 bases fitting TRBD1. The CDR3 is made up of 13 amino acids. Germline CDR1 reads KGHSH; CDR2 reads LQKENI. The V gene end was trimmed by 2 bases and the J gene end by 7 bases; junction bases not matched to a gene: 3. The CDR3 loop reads CASSPYGQGEAFF. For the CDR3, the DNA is TGTGCCAGCTCACCATACGGACAGGGTGAAGCTTTCTTT.

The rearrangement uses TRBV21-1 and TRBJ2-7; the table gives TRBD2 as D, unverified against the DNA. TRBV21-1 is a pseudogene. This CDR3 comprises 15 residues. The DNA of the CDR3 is TGTGCCAGCAGCAGACTATCAAGCCCCCCCTACGAGCAGTACTTC. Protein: CASSRLSSPPYEQYF.

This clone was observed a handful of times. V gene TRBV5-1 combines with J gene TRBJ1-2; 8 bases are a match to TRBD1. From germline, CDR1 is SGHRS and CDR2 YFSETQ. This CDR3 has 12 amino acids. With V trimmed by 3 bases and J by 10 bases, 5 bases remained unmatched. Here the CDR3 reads CASSWGTGDYTF. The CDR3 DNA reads TGCGCCAGCAGCTGGGGGACAGGAGACTACACCTTC.

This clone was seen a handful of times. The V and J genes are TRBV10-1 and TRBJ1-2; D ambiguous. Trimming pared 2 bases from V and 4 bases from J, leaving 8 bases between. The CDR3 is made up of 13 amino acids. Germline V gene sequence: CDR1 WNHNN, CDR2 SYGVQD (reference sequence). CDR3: CASSETAPYGYTF. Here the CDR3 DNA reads TGCGCCAGCAGTGAGACAGCACCCTATGGCTACACCTTC.

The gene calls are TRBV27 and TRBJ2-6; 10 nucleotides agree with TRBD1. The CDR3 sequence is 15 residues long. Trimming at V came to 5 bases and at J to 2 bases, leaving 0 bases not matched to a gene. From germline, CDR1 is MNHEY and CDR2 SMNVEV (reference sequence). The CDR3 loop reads CASSDRGPGANVLTF. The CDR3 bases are TGTGCCAGCAGTGACAGGGGGCCTGGGGCCAACGTCCTGACTTTC.

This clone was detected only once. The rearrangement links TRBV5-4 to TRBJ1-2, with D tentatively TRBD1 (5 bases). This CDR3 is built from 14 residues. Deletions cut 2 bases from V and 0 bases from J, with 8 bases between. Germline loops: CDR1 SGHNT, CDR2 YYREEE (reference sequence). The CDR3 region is CASSFAGSNYGYTF. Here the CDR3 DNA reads TGTGCCAGCAGCTTTGCAGGGTCTAACTATGGCTACACCTTC.

CDR3 loop: CASSQVGPGASSETQYF. CDR3 coding DNA: TGCGCCAGCAGCCAAGTAGGTCCTGGGGCGTCGTCGGAGACCCAGTACTTC. This rearrangement joins TRBV4-1 to TRBJ2-5; possible D gene TRBD1, 5 bases. The CDR3 is made up of 17 amino acids. Trimming shortened V by 1 base and J by 5 bases, and 20 bases separated the two germline ends. Germline-derived CDR1 and CDR2 are MGHRA and YSYEKL.

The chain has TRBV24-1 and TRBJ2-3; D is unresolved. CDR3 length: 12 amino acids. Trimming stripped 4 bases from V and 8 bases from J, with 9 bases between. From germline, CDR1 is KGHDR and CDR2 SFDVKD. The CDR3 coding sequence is TGTGCCACCAGTGACCCTATGAGTACGCAGTATTTT. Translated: CATSDPMSTQYF.

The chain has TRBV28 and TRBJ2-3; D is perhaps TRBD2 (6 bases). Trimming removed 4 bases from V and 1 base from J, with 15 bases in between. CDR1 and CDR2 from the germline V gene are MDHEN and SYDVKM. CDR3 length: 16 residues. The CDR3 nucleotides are TGTGCCAGCAGTTCCCCCGGGCGGGACCGCACAGATACGCAGTATTTT. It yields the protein CASSSPGRDRTDTQYF.

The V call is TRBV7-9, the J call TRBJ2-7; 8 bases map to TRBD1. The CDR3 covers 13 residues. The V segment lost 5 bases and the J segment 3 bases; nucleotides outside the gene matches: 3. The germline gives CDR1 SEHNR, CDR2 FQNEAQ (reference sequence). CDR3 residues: CASSETGDYEQYF. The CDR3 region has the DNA TGTGCCAGCAGCGAGACAGGGGACTACGAGCAGTACTTC.

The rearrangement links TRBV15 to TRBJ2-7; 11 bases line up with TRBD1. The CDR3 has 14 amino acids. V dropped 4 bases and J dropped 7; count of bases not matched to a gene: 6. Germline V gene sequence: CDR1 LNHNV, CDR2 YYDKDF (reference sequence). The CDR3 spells CATSTTGTGGEQYF. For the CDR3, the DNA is TGTGCCACCAGCACTACCGGGACAGGGGGAGAGCAGTACTTC.

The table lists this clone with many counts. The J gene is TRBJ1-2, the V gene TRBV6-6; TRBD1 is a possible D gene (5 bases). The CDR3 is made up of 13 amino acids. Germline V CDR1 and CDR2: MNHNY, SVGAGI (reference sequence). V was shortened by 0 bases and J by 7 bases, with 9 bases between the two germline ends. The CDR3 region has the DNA TGTGCCAGCAGTTACTCGGGAGGGGTTGGCTACACCTTC. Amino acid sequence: CASSYSGGVGYTF.